This is a list of T cell receptor beta chains from one sample in a study of blood T cell repertoires in COVID-19. Only in-frame clones appear in the TCRdb table, and some are missing; sequencing was by immunoSEQ multiplex PCR. The repertoire holds around 23,000 clones, with approximately 89% as singletons. Input material: peripheral blood. The receptors originated from a human donor in a cohort sampled during active COVID-19. Both conserved end residues are part of each CDR3. A D gene is named only where the DNA matches it firmly. The listing skips clone size in some rows; elsewhere it reads once, few, many or a size class.

cdr3_aa	cdr3_nt	cdr3_length	clone_size	d_call	v_call	j_call
CASSIRGGNQPQHF	TGTGCCAGCAGCATTCGGGGAGGCAATCAGCCCCAGCATTTT	14	-	-	TRBV27	TRBJ1-5
CASSLGQGSYTQNYGYTF	TGTGCCAGCAGCCTTGGGCAGGGCAGCTATACTCAAAACTATGGCTACACCTTC	18	-	-	TRBV5-4	TRBJ1-2
CSARGLAINEQFF	TGCAGCGCCCGAGGACTAGCGATCAATGAGCAGTTCTTC	13	once	TRBD2	TRBV29-1	TRBJ2-1
CASFGPGSYEQYF	TGCGCCAGCTTTGGCCCCGGGAGCTACGAGCAGTACTTC	13	-	-	TRBV5-1	TRBJ2-7
CASLSPDRAFEAFF	TGTGCCAGCTTATCACCCGACAGAGCCTTCGAAGCTTTCTTT	14	-	-	TRBV28	TRBJ1-1
CASSLSWTTSYEQYF	TGTGCCAGCAGTTTAAGTTGGACTACCTCTTACGAGCAGTACTTC	15	-	-	TRBV27	TRBJ2-7
CAISEGARNEQFF	TGTGCCATCAGTGAAGGGGCTAGAAATGAGCAGTTCTTC	13	-	-	TRBV10-3	TRBJ2-1
CASSLGRTNQPQHF	TGCGCCAGCAGCTTGGGCAGGACAAATCAGCCCCAGCATTTT	14	-	-	TRBV5-1	TRBJ1-5
CASSFGGTAVINYGYTF	TGTGCCAGCAGCTTTGGGGGGACGGCCGTCATTAACTATGGCTACACCTTC	17	-	-	TRBV5-4	TRBJ1-2
CASSSTAGLNTQYF	TGCGCCAGCAGCTCGACGGCGGGACTTAATACGCAGTATTTT	14	-	-	TRBV5-1	TRBJ2-3
CASSLGAYGYTF	TGTGCCAGCAGTTTGGGGGCGTATGGCTACACCTTC	12	-	-	TRBV12-3/TRBV12-4	TRBJ1-2
CASSEIAGGPGEQFF	TGTGCCAGCAGTGAGATAGCGGGGGGGCCTGGTGAGCAGTTCTTC	15	-	TRBD2	TRBV6-4	TRBJ2-1